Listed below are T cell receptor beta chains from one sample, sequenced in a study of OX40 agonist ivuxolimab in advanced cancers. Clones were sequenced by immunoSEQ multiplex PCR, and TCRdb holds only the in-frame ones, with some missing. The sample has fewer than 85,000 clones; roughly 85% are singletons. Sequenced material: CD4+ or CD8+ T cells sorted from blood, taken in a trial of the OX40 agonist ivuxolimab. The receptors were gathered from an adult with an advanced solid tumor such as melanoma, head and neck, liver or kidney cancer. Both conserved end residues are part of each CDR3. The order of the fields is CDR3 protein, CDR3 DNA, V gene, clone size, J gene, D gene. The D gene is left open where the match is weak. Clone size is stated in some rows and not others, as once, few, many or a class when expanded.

CDR3aa: CASSLARYEQYF
CDR3nt: TGTGCCAGCAGCTTAGCTCGCTACGAGCAGTACTTC
v_gene: TRBV11-2
abundance: .
j_gene: TRBJ2-7
d_gene: .

CDR3aa: CASSFPSSYEQYF
CDR3nt: TGTGCCAGCAGTTTTCCGAGCTCCTACGAGCAGTACTTC
v_gene: TRBV28
abundance: .
j_gene: TRBJ2-7
d_gene: .

CDR3aa: CASSTQSYGANVLTF
CDR3nt: TGTGCCAGCAGTACTCAGTCTTATGGGGCCAACGTCCTGACTTTC
v_gene: TRBV28
abundance: .
j_gene: TRBJ2-6
d_gene: .

CDR3aa: CASSFPGQGRDQPQHF
CDR3nt: TGTGCCAGCAGCTTTCCGGGACAGGGGAGGGATCAGCCCCAGCATTTT
v_gene: TRBV5-8
abundance: .
j_gene: TRBJ1-5
d_gene: TRBD1

CDR3aa: CASSPRLAGVLDTQYF
CDR3nt: TGTGCCAGCTCACCAAGACTAGCGGGAGTTCTCGATACGCAGTATTTT
v_gene: TRBV18
abundance: .
j_gene: TRBJ2-3
d_gene: TRBD2

CDR3aa: CASSQGTSGTLGGYSEQYF
CDR3nt: TGCGCCAGCAGCCAGGGGACTAGCGGGACCCTTGGGGGGTACTCGGAGCAGTACTTC
v_gene: TRBV4-1
abundance: .
j_gene: TRBJ2-7
d_gene: TRBD2

CDR3aa: CASSDNLPGGGRGSDTQYF
CDR3nt: TGTGCCAGCAGTGATAATCTCCCGGGGGGTGGGAGAGGGTCAGATACGCAGTATTTT
v_gene: TRBV2
abundance: .
j_gene: TRBJ2-3
d_gene: TRBD2

CDR3aa: CASSFTGQGREETQYF
CDR3nt: TGTGCCAGCAGTTTTACAGGACAGGGGAGAGAAGAGACCCAGTACTTC
v_gene: TRBV28
abundance: .
j_gene: TRBJ2-5
d_gene: TRBD1

CDR3aa: CASSSPGQGEVGNSPLHF
CDR3nt: TGTGCCAGCAGCTCTCCGGGACAGGGAGAAGTTGGTAATTCACCCCTCCACTTT
v_gene: TRBV6-4
abundance: .
j_gene: TRBJ1-6
d_gene: TRBD1

CDR3aa: CASSFRNVGKNIQYF
CDR3nt: TGTGCCAGCAGCTTTCGAAATGTGGGCAAAAACATTCAGTACTTC
v_gene: TRBV21-1
abundance: .
j_gene: TRBJ2-4
d_gene: .

CDR3aa: CASRKGSSYEQYF
CDR3nt: TGTGCCAGCAGGAAAGGTAGCTCCTACGAGCAGTACTTC
v_gene: TRBV25-1
abundance: .
j_gene: TRBJ2-7
d_gene: .

CDR3aa: CASSPKDASLLYNSPLHF
CDR3nt: TGTGCCAGCAGCCCCAAGGACGCATCCCTCTTGTATAATTCACCCCTCCACTTT
v_gene: TRBV7-3
abundance: .
j_gene: TRBJ1-6
d_gene: .

CDR3aa: CASSFGRDTQYF
CDR3nt: TGCGCCAGCAGCTTCGGACGAGATACGCAGTATTTT
v_gene: TRBV5-1
abundance: .
j_gene: TRBJ2-3
d_gene: .

CDR3aa: CAWREMSGEQYEQYF
CDR3nt: TGTGCCTGGAGAGAAATGAGCGGGGAGCAATACGAGCAGTACTTC
v_gene: TRBV30
abundance: .
j_gene: TRBJ2-7
d_gene: TRBD2

CDR3aa: CATSRDLVTLGETQYF
CDR3nt: TGTGCCACCAGCAGAGATTTAGTTACCTTAGGGGAGACCCAGTACTTC
v_gene: TRBV15
abundance: once
j_gene: TRBJ2-5
d_gene: .

CDR3aa: CASSLQGGNEQFF
CDR3nt: TGTGCCAGCAGTCTACAGGGTGGCAATGAGCAGTTCTTC
v_gene: TRBV2
abundance: .
j_gene: TRBJ2-1
d_gene: .

CDR3aa: CASSFDRGRYNEQFF
CDR3nt: TGTGCCAGCAGCTTCGACAGGGGGCGCTACAATGAGCAGTTCTTC
v_gene: TRBV7-2
abundance: .
j_gene: TRBJ2-1
d_gene: TRBD1

CDR3aa: CASSPAQANSNQPQHF
CDR3nt: TGTGCCAGCTCACCCGCGCAGGCTAATAGCAATCAGCCCCAGCATTTT
v_gene: TRBV18
abundance: once
j_gene: TRBJ1-5
d_gene: .

CDR3aa: CASSYLVEGGEQFF
CDR3nt: TGTGCCAGCAGTTATTTGGTAGAGGGAGGTGAGCAGTTCTTC
v_gene: TRBV6-5
abundance: .
j_gene: TRBJ2-1
d_gene: .

CDR3aa: CSVWGQETQYF
CDR3nt: TGCAGCGTCTGGGGGCAAGAGACCCAGTACTTC
v_gene: TRBV29-1
abundance: .
j_gene: TRBJ2-5
d_gene: .

CDR3aa: CASSGGSVSPLHF
CDR3nt: TGTGCCAGCAGCGGGGGCTCCGTTTCACCCCTCCACTTT
v_gene: TRBV6-1
abundance: .
j_gene: TRBJ1-6
d_gene: .

CDR3aa: CASRGTTTSYEQYF
CDR3nt: TGTGCCAGCAGGGGGACAACGACTTCCTACGAGCAGTACTTC
v_gene: TRBV2
abundance: .
j_gene: TRBJ2-7
d_gene: .

CDR3aa: CASSQEGGYNEQFF
CDR3nt: TGCGCCAGCAGCCAGGAGGGGGGCTACAATGAGCAGTTCTTC
v_gene: TRBV4-1
abundance: .
j_gene: TRBJ2-1
d_gene: .

CDR3aa: CSARVKNGYTF
CDR3nt: TGCAGTGCTAGAGTAAAGAATGGCTACACCTTC
v_gene: TRBV20-1
abundance: .
j_gene: TRBJ1-2
d_gene: .

CDR3aa: CASSVDWNQPQHF
CDR3nt: TGTGCCAGCAGCGTAGATTGGAATCAGCCCCAGCATTTT
v_gene: TRBV9
abundance: .
j_gene: TRBJ1-5
d_gene: .

CDR3aa: CASSFRLAGDIQYF
CDR3nt: TGTGCCAGCAGCTTTAGACTAGCGGGAGACATTCAGTACTTC
v_gene: TRBV11-2
abundance: .
j_gene: TRBJ2-4
d_gene: TRBD2

CDR3aa: CASTTQHDSTGANVLTF
CDR3nt: TGTGCCAGTACCACCCAACATGACAGCACTGGGGCCAACGTCCTGACTTTC
v_gene: TRBV19
abundance: .
j_gene: TRBJ2-6
d_gene: .

CDR3aa: CASSEVPGADYEQYF
CDR3nt: TGTGCCAGCAGTGAAGTCCCAGGGGCCGACTACGAGCAGTACTTC
v_gene: TRBV6-1
abundance: .
j_gene: TRBJ2-7
d_gene: .

CDR3aa: CASSFLAGGGETQYF
CDR3nt: TGTGCCAGCAGCTTTCTAGCGGGAGGTGGGGAGACCCAGTACTTC
v_gene: TRBV5-6
abundance: .
j_gene: TRBJ2-5
d_gene: TRBD2

CDR3aa: CASSAGVSIYNEQFF
CDR3nt: TGTGCCAGCAGCGCGGGAGTCAGCATCTACAATGAGCAGTTCTTC
v_gene: TRBV14
abundance: once
j_gene: TRBJ2-1
d_gene: TRBD2

CDR3aa: CSVVDRGKDTQYF
CDR3nt: TGCAGCGTTGTTGACAGGGGGAAAGATACGCAGTATTTT
v_gene: TRBV29-1
abundance: .
j_gene: TRBJ2-3
d_gene: TRBD1

CDR3aa: CASSFWGTNEKLFF
CDR3nt: TGTGCCAGCAGCTTCTGGGGAACTAATGAAAAACTGTTTTTT
v_gene: TRBV7-9
abundance: once
j_gene: TRBJ1-4
d_gene: .

CDR3aa: CASSIGQGGYGYTF
CDR3nt: TGTGCCAGTAGTATAGGACAGGGCGGCTATGGCTACACCTTC
v_gene: TRBV19
abundance: .
j_gene: TRBJ1-2
d_gene: TRBD1

CDR3aa: CASNFGTLADTQYF
CDR3nt: TGTGCCAGCAACTTCGGGACACTCGCAGATACGCAGTATTTT
v_gene: TRBV6-1
abundance: .
j_gene: TRBJ2-3
d_gene: .

CDR3aa: CASSPGTGGYNEQFF
CDR3nt: TGTGCCAGCAGCCCCGGGACAGGGGGCTACAATGAGCAGTTCTTC
v_gene: TRBV5-4
abundance: .
j_gene: TRBJ2-1
d_gene: TRBD1

CDR3aa: CASRPTALGRNEQFF
CDR3nt: TGTGCCAGCAGACCAACGGCGCTCGGGCGCAATGAGCAGTTCTTC
v_gene: TRBV2
abundance: .
j_gene: TRBJ2-1
d_gene: .

CDR3aa: CASSGTLANTGELFF
CDR3nt: TGTGCCAGCAGCGGGACACTCGCGAACACCGGGGAGCTGTTTTTT
v_gene: TRBV9
abundance: .
j_gene: TRBJ2-2
d_gene: .

CDR3aa: CASSARTQNTEAFF
CDR3nt: TGTGCCAGCAGTGCAAGGACACAAAACACTGAAGCTTTCTTT
v_gene: TRBV2
abundance: .
j_gene: TRBJ1-1
d_gene: .

CDR3aa: CASRKGQSNQPQHF
CDR3nt: TGTGCCAGTAGGAAGGGACAGAGCAATCAGCCCCAGCATTTT
v_gene: TRBV19
abundance: .
j_gene: TRBJ1-5
d_gene: TRBD1

CDR3aa: CASSLESGSGNTIYF
CDR3nt: TGTGCCAGCAGCTTAGAAAGTGGCTCTGGAAACACCATATATTTT
v_gene: TRBV7-2
abundance: .
j_gene: TRBJ1-3
d_gene: .

CDR3aa: CASSYHRETGELFF
CDR3nt: TGTGCCAGCAGTTACCACAGGGAAACCGGGGAGCTGTTTTTT
v_gene: TRBV6-6
abundance: .
j_gene: TRBJ2-2
d_gene: .

CDR3aa: CASSLGTGFWNQPQHF
CDR3nt: TGTGCCAGCAGCTTGGGGACAGGGTTTTGGAATCAGCCCCAGCATTTT
v_gene: TRBV5-8
abundance: .
j_gene: TRBJ1-5
d_gene: TRBD1

CDR3aa: CASSKGGDEQYF
CDR3nt: TGTGCCAGCAGCAAAGGCGGGGACGAGCAGTACTTC
v_gene: TRBV7-9
abundance: .
j_gene: TRBJ2-7
d_gene: .

CDR3aa: CASSLRASGSADTQYF
CDR3nt: TGTGCCAGCAGCTTGCGGGCTAGCGGGAGTGCAGATACGCAGTATTTT
v_gene: TRBV5-4
abundance: .
j_gene: TRBJ2-3
d_gene: TRBD2

CDR3aa: CASSPGASGGSYEQYF
CDR3nt: TGTGCCAGCAGCCCAGGGGCTAGCGGGGGATCCTACGAGCAGTACTTC
v_gene: TRBV11-3
abundance: few
j_gene: TRBJ2-7
d_gene: TRBD2

CDR3aa: CASSLALSSNQPQHF
CDR3nt: TGTGCCAGCAGCTTAGCCCTTTCATCGAATCAGCCCCAGCATTTT
v_gene: TRBV7-2
abundance: .
j_gene: TRBJ1-5
d_gene: .

CDR3aa: CASSLSQFRTTYEQYF
CDR3nt: TGCGCCAGCAGCTTGTCTCAGTTCCGAACTACCTACGAGCAGTACTTC
v_gene: TRBV5-1
abundance: .
j_gene: TRBJ2-7
d_gene: .

CDR3aa: CASSADPNTEAFF
CDR3nt: TGTGCCAGCAGTGCAGACCCGAACACTGAAGCTTTCTTT
v_gene: TRBV7-3
abundance: .
j_gene: TRBJ1-1
d_gene: .

CDR3aa: CASSLAGGYGYTF
CDR3nt: TGTGCCAGCAGCCTCGCAGGGGGCTATGGCTACACCTTC
v_gene: TRBV7-9
abundance: .
j_gene: TRBJ1-2
d_gene: TRBD1

CDR3aa: CASSIGQSNEQFF
CDR3nt: TGTGCCAGCAGCATTGGACAAAGCAATGAGCAGTTCTTC
v_gene: TRBV7-3
abundance: .
j_gene: TRBJ2-1
d_gene: .

CDR3aa: CASSPFGAAGGSETQYF
CDR3nt: TGTGCCAGCAGCCCTTTCGGTGCAGCGGGGGGGTCTGAGACCCAGTACTTC
v_gene: TRBV7-9
abundance: once
j_gene: TRBJ2-5
d_gene: TRBD2

CDR3aa: CASSRVGTEAFF
CDR3nt: TGTGCCAGCAGTCGTGTGGGCACTGAAGCTTTCTTT
v_gene: TRBV6-6
abundance: .
j_gene: TRBJ1-1
d_gene: .

CDR3aa: CASSSQGQINYGYTF
CDR3nt: TGTGCCAGCAGCTCCCAGGGACAAATTAACTATGGCTACACCTTC
v_gene: TRBV7-2
abundance: .
j_gene: TRBJ1-2
d_gene: .

CDR3aa: CASSKLAGGPGTDTQYF
CDR3nt: TGTGCCAGCAGCAAACTAGCGGGGGGGCCTGGCACAGATACGCAGTATTTT
v_gene: TRBV7-9
abundance: .
j_gene: TRBJ2-3
d_gene: TRBD2

CDR3aa: CASSRRDRGGTQYF
CDR3nt: TGTGCCAGCAGCCGAAGGGACAGGGGAGGGACCCAGTACTTC
v_gene: TRBV7-2
abundance: .
j_gene: TRBJ2-5
d_gene: TRBD1